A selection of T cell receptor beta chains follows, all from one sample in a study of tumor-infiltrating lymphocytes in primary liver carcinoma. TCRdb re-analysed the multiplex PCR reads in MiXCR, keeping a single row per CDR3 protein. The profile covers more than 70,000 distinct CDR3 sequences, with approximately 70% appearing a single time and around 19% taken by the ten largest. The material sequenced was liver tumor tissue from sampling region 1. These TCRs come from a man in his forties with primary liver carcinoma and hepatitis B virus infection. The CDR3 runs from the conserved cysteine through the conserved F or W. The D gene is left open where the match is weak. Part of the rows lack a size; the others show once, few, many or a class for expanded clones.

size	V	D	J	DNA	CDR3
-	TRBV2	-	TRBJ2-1	TGTGCCAGCAATGGGGACTCGCAGTTCTTC	CASNGDSQFF
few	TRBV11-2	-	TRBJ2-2	TGTGCCAGCAGCTTAGTCGGTCAGAGCACCGGGGAGCTGTTTTTT	CASSLVGQSTGELFF
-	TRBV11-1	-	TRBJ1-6	TGTGTCAGCAGCCGGACACTGATTTCACCCCTCCACTTT	CVSSRTLISPLHF
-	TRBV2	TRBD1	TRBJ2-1	TGTGCCAGAAGCACGGACAGGGACTACAATGAGCAGTTCTTC	CARSTDRDYNEQFF
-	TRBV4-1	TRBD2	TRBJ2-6	TGTGCCAGCAGCCAGACTAGCGGCTCTGGGGTCAACGTCCTGACTTTC	CASSQTSGSGVNVLTF
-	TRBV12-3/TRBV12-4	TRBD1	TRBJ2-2	TGTGCCAGCAGCATGACAGGGTCGCTCACCGGGGAACCGTTTTTT	CASSMTGSLTGEPFF
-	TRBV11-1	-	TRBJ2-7	TGTGCCAGCAGCTTACTCGGACCCTACGAGCAGTACTTC	CASSLLGPYEQYF
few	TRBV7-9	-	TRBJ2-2	TGTGCCAGCAGCCCCTTGGACGGGAATACTAGGACCGGGGAGCTGTTTTTT	CASSPLDGNTRTGELFF
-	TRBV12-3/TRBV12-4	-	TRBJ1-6	TGTGCCAGCTGTTTGATAAGTACAGATTCACCCCTCCACTTT	CASCLISTDSPLHF
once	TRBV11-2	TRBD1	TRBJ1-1	TGTGCCAGTAGCCGATTGGCGGGACAGGGGTTCGGCACTGAAGCTTTCTTT	CASSRLAGQGFGTEAFF
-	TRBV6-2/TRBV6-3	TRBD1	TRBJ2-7	TGTGCCAACAGATATCCGGGACAGCCCTACGAGCAGTACTTC	CANRYPGQPYEQYF
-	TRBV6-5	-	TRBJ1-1	TGTGCCAGCAGTTACTCGGTCGGGGCTGAAGCTTTCTTT	CASSYSVGAEAFF
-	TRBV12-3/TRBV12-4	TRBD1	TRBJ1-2	TGTGCCAGCAGTTTATTGCAGGGGGCACACGGCTGCACCTTC	CASSLLQGAHGCTF
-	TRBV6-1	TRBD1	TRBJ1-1	TGTGTCAGCAGTGGGACAGGGCCCGAAACTGAAGCCTTCTTT	CVSSGTGPETEAFF
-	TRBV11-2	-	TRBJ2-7	TGTGCCAGCAGCCTATCTGTGGGAGTATTCTACGAGCACTACTTC	CASSLSVGVFYEHYF
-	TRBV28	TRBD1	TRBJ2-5	TGTGCCAGCAGTTTGCCGACAGGGGGCCTTGATACCCAGTACTTC	CASSLPTGGLDTQYF
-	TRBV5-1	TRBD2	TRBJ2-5	TGCACCAGTAGCGCAGGGACTAGCGGGACGGAGACCCAGTACTTC	CTSSAGTSGTETQYF
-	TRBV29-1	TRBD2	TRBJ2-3	TGCAGCGTCGGCGCCGGGACTAACGGATCCACTGATACGCAGTATTTT	CSVGAGTNGSTDTQYF
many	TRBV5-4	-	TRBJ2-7	TGTGCCAGCAGCCCCCAAGCGGGCTGGGAGCAGTACTTC	CASSPQAGWEQYF
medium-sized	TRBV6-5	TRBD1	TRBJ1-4	TGTGCCAGCAGTGAAAAGGGGGCCGAGGAAAAACTGTTTTTT	CASSEKGAEEKLFF
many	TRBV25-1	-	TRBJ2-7	TGTGCCAGCAGTGAATTCGGGGGTAGCTACGAGCAGTACTTC	CASSEFGGSYEQYF
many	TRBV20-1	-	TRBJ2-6	TGCAGTGTGTCCAGGGGTGGGTCTGGGGCCAACGTCCTGACTTTC	CSVSRGGSGANVLTF
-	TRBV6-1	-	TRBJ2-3	TGTGTCAGCAGTGCAGTCGAGGGCACAGATACGCAGTATTTT	CVSSAVEGTDTQYF
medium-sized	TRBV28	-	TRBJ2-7	TGTGCCAGCAGTTTGGGGACGGCGGGAGAGCAGTACTTC	CASSLGTAGEQYF
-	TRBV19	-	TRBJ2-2	TGTGCCAGTAGTATTCTCAGGGTTAACACCGAGGAGCTGTTTTTT	CASSILRVNTEELFF
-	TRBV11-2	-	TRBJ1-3	TGTGCCAACAGGCAAGGACAGTTCAGCTTTGGAGACACCATATATTTT	CANRQGQFSFGDTIYF
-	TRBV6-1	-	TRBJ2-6	TGTGCCAGCAGTGAAGTTAACTCTGGGGCCAACGTCCTGAGTTTC	CASSEVNSGANVLSF
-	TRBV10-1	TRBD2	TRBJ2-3	TGCGCCATCAGTGATGGGGGACTAGCGGAAGAGGACGATACACAGTATTTT	CAISDGGLAEEDDTQYF
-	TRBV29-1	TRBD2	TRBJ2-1	TGCAGCGTTGATCGGATAGCGGGAGGGCCAGGCGAGCATTTCTTC	CSVDRIAGGPGEHFF
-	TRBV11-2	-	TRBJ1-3	TGTGCCAGCAGCACCACGGACTCTGGAAACACCATATATTTT	CASSTTDSGNTIYF
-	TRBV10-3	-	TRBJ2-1	TGTGCCATCCAATGTACCGAAGAGCAGTTCTTC	CAIQCTEEQFF
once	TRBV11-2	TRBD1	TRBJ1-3	TGTGCCAGCAGCTCCTCCCTCCGGGGACAGGTTGTCGGCTGTCGAAACACCATATATTTT	CASSSSLRGQVVGCRNTIYF
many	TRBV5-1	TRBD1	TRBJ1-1	TGCGCCAGCCGTATATGGACAGGTGGCACTGAAGCTTTCTTT	CASRIWTGGTEAFF
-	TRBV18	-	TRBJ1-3	TGTGCCAGCTCACCACGGGCTGGGGATTCCTCTGGAAACACCATATATTTT	CASSPRAGDSSGNTIYF
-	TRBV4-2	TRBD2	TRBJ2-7	TGTGCCAGCAGCCAAGCGATAACTAGCGGGATCCAGCAGTACTTC	CASSQAITSGIQQYF
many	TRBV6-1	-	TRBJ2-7	TGTGCCAGCAGTGAACTCAACTACGAGCAGTACTTC	CASSELNYEQYF
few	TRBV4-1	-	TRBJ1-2	TGCGCCGGCAGCCAAGTGGAGGAGGCAGGATACTATGGCTACACCTTC	CAGSQVEEAGYYGYTF
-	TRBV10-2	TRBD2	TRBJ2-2	TGCGCCAACAGTGAAATCCCGGGAGGGGGGAATACCGGGGAGCTGTTTTTT	CANSEIPGGGNTGELFF
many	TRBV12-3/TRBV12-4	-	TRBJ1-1	TGTGCCAGCAGTTTATATGAGGGAAGAGGGGCTGAAGCTTTCTTT	CASSLYEGRGAEAFF
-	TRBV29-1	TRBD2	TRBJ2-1	TGCGGCGTTGAACCCCTGACTAGCGGGATCTACAATGAGCTGTTCTTC	CGVEPLTSGIYNELFF
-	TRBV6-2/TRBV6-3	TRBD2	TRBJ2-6	TGTGCCAGCCAAGGTCCTAGCGGGAGCATATCTGGGGCCGACGTCCCGACTTTC	CASQGPSGSISGADVPTF
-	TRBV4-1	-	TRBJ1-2	TGCGCCAGCAGCCAAGGACCCTGCGCCTATGGCCACACCTTC	CASSQGPCAYGHTF
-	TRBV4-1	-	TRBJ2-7	TGCGTCAGCAACCCTGCAGGGAGCGAGCAGTACTTC	CVSNPAGSEQYF
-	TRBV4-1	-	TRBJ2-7	TGCGCCAGCAGTCAAAAAATTCGGGACCTCGAGCAGTACTTC	CASSQKIRDLEQYF
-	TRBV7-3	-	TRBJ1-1	TGTGCCAGCAGCTTAACGGGCCTCGGGGGACGAACTGAAGCTTTCTTT	CASSLTGLGGRTEAFF
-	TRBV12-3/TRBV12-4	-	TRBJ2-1	TGTGCCAGCAGTTTGGGGGCAAGGGGGAACAATGAGCAGTTCTTC	CASSLGARGNNEQFF
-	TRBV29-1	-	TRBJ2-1	TGCAGCGGTTACCGGGACTGGCGAGAGCAGTTCTTC	CSGYRDWREQFF
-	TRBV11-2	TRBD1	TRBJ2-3	TGTGCCTGCAACTTCGACAGGGGGACAGATACACAGTATTTT	CACNFDRGTDTQYF
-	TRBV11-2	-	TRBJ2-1	TGTGCCAGCAGGTCCCGGGACTTGGCCCACCAAGAGACCCAGTTCTTC	CASRSRDLAHQETQFF
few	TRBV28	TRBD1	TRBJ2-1	TGTGCCAGCAGCCGAGCCGGGACAGGGGGGTACAATGAGCAGTTCTTC	CASSRAGTGGYNEQFF
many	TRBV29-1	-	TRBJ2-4	TGCAGCGTCTCACAGGGACGGGACATTCAGTACTTC	CSVSQGRDIQYF
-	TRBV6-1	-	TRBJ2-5	TGTGCCAGCAGCACTAGCACGGGGGTAAACCGCCAAGAGGCCCAGTACTTC	CASSTSTGVNRQEAQYF
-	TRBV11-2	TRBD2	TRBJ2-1	TGTGTCAGAAGCTTAGACCTAGCGGGAGTTGATGAGCAGTTCTTC	CVRSLDLAGVDEQFF
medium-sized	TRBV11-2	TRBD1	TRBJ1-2	TGTGCCAGCAGCTACAACAGGGGCCAAGGATATGGCTACACCTTC	CASSYNRGQGYGYTF
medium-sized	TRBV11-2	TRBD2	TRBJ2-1	TGTGCCAGCAGCTTAGGGGGACTAGCGGGAGGGCCCTACAATGAGCAGTTCTTC	CASSLGGLAGGPYNEQFF